This TCR beta chain comes out of a study of cytomegalovirus exposure and HLA in healthy donors (dated 2017 in TCRdb). Turning to the overall study: An earlier analysis of several hundred of the donors reported 250 to 350 Gb of sequence data and roughly 100 million unique TCR beta sequences from about 180 million T cells. Approximately 310 gigabases of sequencing data and roughly 90 million unique TCR sequences were included in an early release covering about 620 HLA-typed donors. Among the roughly 400 genotyped donors, about 85% belonged to the genetic ancestry cluster associated with self-reported Caucasian donors. The study aimed to test whether signatures of past pathogen exposure could be identified by cataloging public T cell receptors. The study profiled the T cell repertoires of hundreds of subjects by immunosequencing and related them to cytomegalovirus serostatus. Besides the first cohort of hundreds of subjects, a separate validation cohort made up of over 95 different subjects was used. The study combined high-throughput TCR immunosequencing, statistical association of individual TCRs with disease status, and machine learning to predict cytomegalovirus infection status. In a later analysis, previously published TCR beta repertoires from 666 donors were re-analyzed and high-resolution HLA genotyping was added so that TCR occurrence patterns could be studied. Rather than drawing on any new phenotypic data, the later analysis identified candidate immune exposures from TCR beta sequences and the way those sequences occurred across donors. An earlier analysis of 500 to 750 of the donors applied high-throughput TCR beta sequencing to assess whether each TCR beta V gene segment acted as functional or pseudogenic. Donor age, sex, ethnicity and CMV serostatus were compiled alongside the repertoire data. A later genetic analysis took genome-wide SNP genotypes for about three fifths of the 666 donors and used that subset as a discovery cohort. All discovery cohort repertoires had been generated on a single sequencing platform. Both class I and class II loci were covered by HLA typing, at four-digit resolution. The number of donors typed differed by locus, with about 629-630 for A, B, C, DRB1 and DQB1, roughly 550 for DQA1, about 610 for DPA1, and around 430 for DPB1. Roughly five DR-DQ haplotypes were treated as single units for association and clustering because of strong linkage in the cohort. Among some 410 genotyped donors of the cohort, an average of roughly 230,000 unique TCR beta nucleotide sequences was sequenced per donor, of which roughly 18% were non-productive.

Comments on this clone: Its antigen remains unidentified. No qualities accompany the bases; no much larger clone lies one base away.

The CDR3, from cysteine to phenylalanine, totals 11 residues. Solely the CDR3 DNA is kept, with 33 bases framed from the first base. V is cut back by 6 bases and J by 7 bases, with 6 bases in the junction unmatched. The germline V gene provides CDR1 SQVTM and CDR2 ANQGSEA. Here is what the overall study found, with its caveats: A later genetic analysis associated a missense DCLRE1C variant with V-gene and J-gene trimming of TCR beta chains, and an independent cohort replicated the association. The study listed approximately 150 TCR beta chains as associated with cytomegalovirus. While some public TCRs were present in many individuals, most TCR sequences turned up only very rarely across donors. Because counts were too low, under 20 rarely observed V segments, including chromosome 9 orphons, were left out of the earlier analysis of a few hundred of the donors. In a later analysis, HLA-associated TCR beta chains showed more clonal expansion and lower generation probabilities than non-associated chains that were equally common. A later genetic analysis reported fewer N-insertions in productive TCRs among donors in an Asian-associated ancestry cluster than the approximately 700-donor mean. A further reported finding was that TCR beta sequences accurately predicted the HLA-A and HLA-B alleles for most subjects in the first cohort. Linkage disequilibrium might explain the correlated functional status among segregating V segments, but an unknown experimental factor could not be ruled out. Assigning TCR associations to individual alleles was difficult when HLA alleles, especially DR and DQ, strongly co-occurred. Specific HLA alleles were associated with 15,000 to 20,000 TCR beta sequences at a false discovery rate of 0.05 in a later analysis. It was suggested by the authors that the approach could potentially be generalized to other disease states and immunological phenotypes. The cohort was sequenced for TCR beta chains only, and without alpha or paired-chain data the features that could be detected were limited. According to a later analysis, most CMV-associated TCR beta chains appeared to be HLA-restricted, and the HLA associations seemed to be driven largely by CMV exposure. According to a later analysis, parvovirus B19, influenza, CMV and Epstein-Barr virus appeared linked to several top co-occurrence clusters. CMV serostatus was the only immune exposure information available for the cohort. A few of the identified cytomegalovirus-associated TCR beta chains were confirmed in vitro to be specific for cytomegalovirus antigens. Because HLA typing was missing for some donors at each locus, association tests included only the typed subset. Some IMGT-functional V segments, including TRBV6-2 and TRBV6-3, could not be distinguished by the 87-base-pair reads and were therefore excluded. In an earlier analysis of around 600 of the donors, most TCR beta V segments appeared in productive rearrangements about 87% or about 30% of the time, broadly matching IMGT annotations. Sequencing depth was assumed to be roughly uniform across donors in the presence/absence analyses, though that assumption may not hold. The classifier was reported to diagnose cytomegalovirus status with high specificity and sensitivity in both the original and validation cohorts. In a later analysis, the rate of TCR association differed among HLA loci, with DRB1 alleles having the most associated TCRs and HLA-C alleles having the fewest. The sequencing pipeline was judged likely to have produced a cluster of highly shared sequence variants as a technical artifact.

The cohort was made up of roughly 670 healthy bone marrow donors. Cohort members were all nominally healthy when sampled, although unrecorded immune exposures were likely present. The donor tested CMV seronegative, placing the donor among the 350 or so seronegative members of the cohort. Each donor provided a peripheral blood sample, and peripheral blood mononuclear cells were used for TCR beta sequencing. Genomic DNA was extracted from the blood cell samples with the Qiagen DNeasy Blood Extraction Kit. Libraries were built with the immunoSEQ multiplex PCR assay. The multiplex PCR relied on a mix of 60 forward primers for TCR Vbeta segments and 13 reverse primers for TCR Jbeta segments. The CDR3 region of rearranged TCR beta genes was amplified from genomic DNA with a multiplex PCR assay. Amplified TCR beta libraries were sequenced as 87-base-pair reads on the Illumina HiSeq System. As for how the authors treated the data: A later analysis tallied 75 million to 85 million unique TCR beta chains across the 666 repertoires, and roughly 11 million of those chains were shared by two or more donors. To remove PCR and sequencing errors, raw reads were error-corrected and collapsed into unique sequences using a nearest-neighbor algorithm that merged closely related sequences. Alignment of CDR3 sequences to IMGT reference sequences was used to assign V, D and J gene segments. Each retained sequence needed at least a six-nucleotide match to both a V gene segment and a J gene segment. Rearrangements were called productive when the CDR3 lacked stop codons and stayed in frame with V and J; all others were non-productive. CDR3 was defined according to IMGT convention as the region running from the second conserved V-encoded cysteine to the conserved J-encoded phenylalanine. The earlier analysis of approximately 590 of the donors excluded any sequence lacking an unambiguous match to a single V gene segment. An earlier analysis of 587 of the donors called V segments functional above 56.7% productive rearrangements and segregating when the between-donor standard deviation exceeded 5%. A statistical classification framework was built to diagnose cytomegalovirus status from the catalog of TCR beta chain sequences. In a later analysis, V and J genes were assigned by comparing TCR nucleotide sequences against IMGT/GENE-DB human TR gene sequences. A later analysis assigned CDR3 sequences and most-parsimonious VDJ recombination scenarios with the TCRdist pipeline. A later analysis defined each TCR beta chain by its CDR3 amino acid sequence plus V-gene family, and excluded reads lacking a unique V-gene family. To address suspected cross-contamination and a sequencing artifact, a later analysis removed approximately 590 highly shared, low-generation-probability nucleotide sequences. For each public chain, a later analysis derived a clonal expansion index from normalized ranks of inferred template counts within each repertoire. A later analysis computed generation probabilities with a VDJ recombination model fitted to out-of-frame rearrangements, and checked the results against IGoR. Hypergeometric tests were used in a later analysis to score TCR-TCR, TCR-HLA and TCR-CMV co-occurrence, with a repertoire-size bias correction applied to the TCR pairs. To estimate false discovery rates, a later analysis permuted the HLA or CMV assignments 20 times. In a later analysis, co-occurring TCRs were grouped using DBSCAN, and TCRdist sequence similarity was added for clustering within HLA-allele-positive subsets. Repertoires with fewer than 30,000 or more than 120,000 public chains were left out of co-occurrence clustering, as were about five repertoires with anomalous nucleotide sharing. TCRdb holds this immuneACCESS table with in-frame rearrangements only. Some clones are missing; in checked studies, unresolved V genes explain under half, and the rest has no known cause. V and J calls plus clone size are reproduced from that table; the DNA served to infer D and trimming. Recorded for this sample are about 35,000 clones; 80% of them occurred a single time. Of the sample, approximately 6% falls within the top ten clones.

Sequenced: PBMCs. The V and J segments used are TRBV29-1 and TRBJ2-7, and TRBD1 matches 7 of the central bases. This receptor was taken from a male donor in good health and CMV-seronegative. The DNA reads TGCAGCGTCATGACAGGGTGGGAGCAGTACTTC. This gives the protein CSVMTGWEQYF.